The 32 T cell receptor beta chains listed next were all sequenced from one sample in a study of neurological immune-mediated disorders. From the 5' RACE reads, TCRdb called clonotypes with MiXCR, one entry per CDR3 protein. Here the sample spans about 84,000 distinct CDR3 sequences, approximately 4.3% being singletons. Time point given: longitudinal time-point 3. Specimen: PBMCs. The receptor set was obtained from a woman aged 60-75 years with multiple sclerosis.

This clonotype has a count of ten or more. This chain joins TRBV30 and TRBJ2-1; D might be TRBD2 (7 bases). The CDR3 is made up of 13 amino acids. CDR1 GTSNPN and CDR2 SVGIG come from the germline V gene (reference sequence). V lost 4 bases to trimming and J lost 7 bases, with 14 bases between them. The CDR3 DNA reads TGTGCCTGGACACGGGGGGCGGGGAATGAGCAGTTCTTC. It translates to CAWTRGAGNEQFF.

This clonotype has a count of ten or more. V and J are TRBV3-1 and TRBJ1-1, with TRBD1 matching over 7 bases. Trimming at V came to 5 bases and at J to 5 bases, leaving 8 bases not matched to a gene. Germline assignment: CDR1 LGHDT and CDR2 YNNKEL (reference sequence). The CDR3 runs to 14 residues. The CDR3 loop is CASSTRQGGTEAFF. CDR3 DNA sequence: TGTGCCAGCAGCACCCGACAGGGAGGGACTGAAGCTTTCTTT.

This clonotype was detected many times. This chain joins TRBV5-1 and TRBJ2-5; D could derive from TRBD1 or TRBD2 (5 bases each). Germline CDR1 SGHRS, CDR2 YFSETQ. The CDR3 consists of 14 residues. V shed 7 bases and J shed 1 base, with 14 bases lying between them. In nucleotides, the CDR3 is TGCGCCAGCGCGGCTGGGGGTTCCCAAGAGACCCAGTACTTC. Translating gives CASAAGGSQETQYF.

The sample holds many counts of this clonotype. J is TRBJ2-7 and V is TRBV15; D not resolved. This CDR3 spans 14 amino acids. Trimming removed 1 base from V and 3 bases from J, with 10 bases in between. Germline assignment: CDR1 LNHNV and CDR2 YYDKDF (reference sequence). CDR3 in amino acids: CATSRGGISYEQYF. CDR3 coding DNA: TGTGCCACCAGCAGAGGTGGAATCAGCTACGAGCAGTACTTC.

The chain is built from TRBV9 and TRBJ2-7, with a tentative D call TRBD1 (6 bases). The CDR3 is 16 amino acids. V was shortened by 0 bases and J by 3 bases, with 16 bases between the two germline ends. Germline V CDR1 and CDR2: SGDLS, YYNGEE. The CDR3 DNA follows: TGTGCCAGCAGCGTAGAGACCGAGACAGGCCTCTACGAGCAGTACTTC. Its protein product is CASSVETETGLYEQYF.

This clonotype has ten or more counts. One end of the junction fails to match germline, which may point to a read error. The rearrangement uses TRBV20-1 and TRBJ2-7; tentative D call: TRBD1 (6 bases). Looked up from germline, CDR1 is DFQATT and CDR2 is SNEGSKA (reference sequence). The CDR3 has 13 amino acids. The CDR3 loop is CSKTTGVSSEQYF. The CDR3 DNA reads TGCAGCAAAACGACAGGCGTCTCCTCCGAGCAGTACTTC.

This clonotype was seen many times. The V call is TRBV9, the J call TRBJ1-1; tentative D call: TRBD1 (6 bases). The CDR3 runs 15 residues. CDR1 and CDR2 from the germline V gene are SGDLS and YYNGEE. V lost 0 bases to trimming and J lost 6 bases, with 15 bases between them. CDR3 protein: CASSVVAGAGAEAFF. CDR3 in DNA: TGTGCCAGCAGCGTAGTAGCAGGGGCAGGAGCTGAAGCTTTCTTT.

This clonotype was counted ten times or more. CDR3 protein: CASSIRTGGKTEAFF. CDR3 DNA: TGTGCCAGCAGCATCCGAACAGGGGGGAAGACTGAAGCTTTCTTT. The chain couples TRBV14 to TRBJ1-1, with TRBD1 identical over 8 bases. The CDR3 consists of 15 residues. Germline CDR1 is SGHDN and CDR2 is FVKESK. V shed 5 bases, J shed 5 bases, and the junction held 10 bases outside the gene matches. The full variable domain, in which reference TRBV14 and TRBJ1-1 provide the parts outside the CDR3, is EAGVTQFPSHSVIEKGQTVTLRCDPISGHDNLYWYRRVMGKEIKFLLHFVKESKQDESGMPNNRFLAERTGGTYSTLKVQPAELEDSGVYFCASSIRTGGKTEAFFGQGTRLTVV.

With respect to this clonotype: A read error may be the cause here, since a much bigger clone is one base away. This chain uses TRBV6-5 with TRBJ2-7; D is perhaps TRBD1 (6 bases). V shed 6 bases and J shed 6 bases, with 15 bases lying between them. The CDR3 loop spans 13 amino acids. The germline V gene has CDR1 MNHEY and CDR2 SVGAGI. The CDR3 reads CASSRTDSVEQYF. CDR3 sequence (DNA): TGTGCCAGCAGCAGAACGGACAGTGTCGAGCAGTACTTC.

This clonotype has at least ten counts. This rearrangement joins TRBV6-5 to TRBJ1-1; a weak D match, TRBD1 (5 bases). This CDR3 has 15 amino acids. Between the trimmed V and J ends, which lost 0 bases and 1 base, there was a span of 9 bases. Germline CDR1 is MNHEY and CDR2 is SVGAGI. The CDR3: CASSYSSGRNTEAFF. The DNA of the CDR3 is TGTGCCAGCAGTTACTCGTCAGGGAGGAACACTGAAGCTTTCTTT.

This clonotype showed up many times. V usage is TRBV28 and J usage is TRBJ1-4; the match to TRBD1 covers 7 bases. The V gene's germline CDR1 is MDHEN and CDR2 SYDVKM. This CDR3 has 15 residues. V was pared by 5 bases and J by 3 bases, with 6 bases of the junction left unmatched. The CDR3 sequence: CASSRTGAANEKLFF. As DNA, the CDR3 is TGTGCCAGCAGTCGAACAGGGGCGGCTAATGAAAAACTGTTTTTT.

This clonotype was seen at least ten times. Here the CDR3 reads CASGMSPLQYNEQFF. As DNA, the CDR3 is TGTGCCAGCGGAATGAGCCCCCTCCAATACAATGAGCAGTTCTTC. The chain joins TRBV6-5 to TRBJ2-1; D is unresolved. The germline gives CDR1 MNHEY, CDR2 SVGAGI. This CDR3 spans 15 amino acids. Deletions cut 8 bases from V and 4 bases from J, with 18 bases between.

This clonotype was counted ten times or more. V and J are TRBV20-1 and TRBJ1-6, with 9 bases fitting TRBD1. CDR3 length equals 16 residues. After removal of 0 bases from V and 7 bases from J, the junction contained 7 bases not matched to a gene. The germline gives CDR1 DFQATT, CDR2 SNEGSKA (reference sequence). The CDR3 reads CSARETGGFRNSPLHF. CDR3 DNA sequence: TGCAGTGCTAGAGAAACAGGGGGCTTCAGAAATTCACCCCTCCACTTT.

Many counts were recorded for this clonotype. The chain couples TRBV9 to TRBJ2-6; D call uncertain. CDR3 length equals 16 residues. From germline, CDR1 is SGDLS and CDR2 YYNGEE. Trimming cost V 4 bases and J 2 bases, with 13 bases left between them. Written as DNA, the CDR3 is TGTGCCAGCAGCCCTCGTTTATTTGCTGGGGCCAACGTCCTGACTTTC. Translated, it gives CASSPRLFAGANVLTF.

This clonotype was detected ten times or more. J is TRBJ1-5 and V is TRBV6-2 or TRBV6-3; D perhaps matches TRBD1 (6 bases). Deletions cut 6 bases from V and 3 bases from J, with 15 bases between. CDR1 MNHEY and CDR2 SVGEGT come from the germline V gene. The CDR3 totals 15 residues. The CDR3 loop is CASSRDRLNNQPQHF. CDR3 nucleotides: TGTGCCAGCAGCCGCGACAGGTTAAACAATCAGCCCCAGCATTTT.

Remarks on this clonotype: This sequence may be a read error, since a much larger clone differs from it by one base. The rearrangement joins TRBV7-6 to TRBJ1-2, with a weak D call TRBD1 (5 bases). V lost 5 bases to trimming and J lost 7 bases, with 17 bases between them. The CDR3 totals 14 residues. The V gene's germline CDR1 is SGHVS and CDR2 FNYEAQ. CDR3 sequence: CASSPIDGAGGYTF. CDR3 coding DNA: TGTGCCAGCAGCCCGATTGATGGGGCGGGTGGCTACACCTTC. Drawing the rest from reference TRBV7-6 and TRBJ1-2, the complete variable domain is GAGVSQSPRYKVTKRGQDVALRCDPISGHVSLYWYRQALGQGPEFLTYFNYEAQQDKSGLPNDRFSAERPEGSISTLTIQRTEQRDSAMYRCASSPIDGAGGYTFGSGTRLTVV.

This clonotype appeared many times. This chain links TRBV20-1 with TRBJ2-7; possibly TRBD2 for D (6 bases). This CDR3 is built from 15 residues. V lost 5 bases, J lost 4 bases, and 21 bases lay in between. Germline lookup yields CDR1 DFQATT and CDR2 SNEGSKA (reference sequence). The CDR3 DNA reads as TGCAGTGCTCCCGCTAGCGCACCCTCCAATTACGAGCAGTACTTC. The encoded protein is CSAPASAPSNYEQYF.

This clonotype has ten or more counts. The rearrangement uses TRBV10-3 and TRBJ2-7; D gene ambiguous. The CDR3 runs to 15 residues. Trimming took 6 bases from V and 5 from J, leaving 20 bases between them. Germline V gives CDR1 ENHRY, CDR2 SYGVKD. CDR3 in amino acids: CAIRRVGGESDEQYF. CDR3 bases: TGTGCCATCAGAAGAGTCGGCGGAGAATCAGACGAGCAGTACTTC.

This clonotype was found many times. The CDR3 DNA follows: TGCGCCAGCAGGTCGCTAGCGGGGCAAGAGACCCAGTACTTC. Protein sequence: CASRSLAGQETQYF. The chain is built from TRBV10-2 and TRBJ2-5, with 9 nucleotides matching TRBD2. This CDR3 comprises 14 residues. Germline V gives CDR1 WSHSY, CDR2 SAAADI. J gave up 2 bases and V 6 bases, and 4 bases lay outside the gene matches.

This clonotype was picked up many times. The chain employs TRBV7-9 and TRBJ1-1; 9 positions agree with TRBD1. CDR1 and CDR2 from the germline V gene are SEHNR and FQNEAQ (reference sequence). J lost 5 bases, V lost 4 bases, and 11 bases had no gene match. The CDR3 extends over 16 amino acids. The CDR3 nucleotides are TGTGCCAGCAGCTACGTTCCCGGGACAGGGCAAACTGAAGCTTTCTTT. It yields the protein CASSYVPGTGQTEAFF. Complete variable domain (other parts from reference TRBV7-9 and TRBJ1-1): DTGVSQNPRHKITKRGQNVTFRCDPISEHNRLYWYRQTLGQGPEFLTYFQNEAQLEKSRLLSDRFSAERPKGSFSTLEIQRTEQGDSAMYLCASSYVPGTGQTEAFFGQGTRLTVV.

At least ten counts were recorded for this clonotype. V is TRBV20-1 and J is TRBJ2-1; D unclear. Trimming shortened V by 3 bases and J by 15 bases, and 12 bases separated the two germline ends. Germline V gene lookup returns CDR1 DFQATT and CDR2 SNEGSKA (reference sequence). The CDR3 is made up of 10 amino acids. The CDR3 sequence: CSASHGRWFF. CDR3 bases: TGCAGTGCTAGTCATGGACGCTGGTTCTTC.

This clonotype was observed many times. This chain links TRBV5-1 with TRBJ2-3; D tentatively fits TRBD1 or TRBD2 (5 bases each). The V gene lost 4 bases and the J gene lost 2 bases, with 14 bases spanning the gap. The CDR3 totals 15 residues. The V gene's germline CDR1 is SGHRS and CDR2 YFSETQ. CDR3 sequence: CASSPTADPTDTQYF. The DNA for the CDR3 is TGCGCCAGCAGCCCGACAGCGGACCCCACAGATACGCAGTATTTT. The variable domain in full, completed from reference TRBV5-1 and TRBJ2-3, reads KAGVTQTPRYLIKTRGQQVTLSCSPISGHRSVSWYQQTPGQGLQFLFEYFSETQRNKGNFPGRFSGRQFSNSRSEMNVSTLELGDSALYLCASSPTADPTDTQYFGPGTRLTVL.

Many counts were recorded for this clonotype. The rearrangement uses TRBV20-1 and TRBJ1-3; D is unresolved. The length of the CDR3 is 14 residues. In germline, CDR1 is DFQATT, CDR2 SNEGSKA (reference sequence). The ends were cut back, 3 bases at V and 3 bases at J, with 12 bases in the middle. The CDR3 reads CSASPVVGGNTIYF. The CDR3 nucleotides are TGCAGTGCTAGCCCCGTCGTAGGTGGAAACACCATATATTTT.

This clonotype has ten or more counts. This rearrangement joins TRBV20-1 to TRBJ2-7, with 15 bases that match TRBD2. Germline V gene sequence: CDR1 DFQATT, CDR2 SNEGSKA (reference sequence). Germline trimming cut 5 bases from V and 3 bases from J; bases unmatched to any gene: 8. This CDR3 comprises 16 residues. CDR3: CSAPGLAGGGGYEQYF. CDR3 nucleotides: TGCAGTGCTCCGGGACTAGCGGGGGGCGGGGGCTACGAGCAGTACTTC.

This clonotype was picked up many times. The chain has TRBV5-1 and TRBJ2-3; 8 nucleotides line up with TRBD2. Germline V lookup: CDR1 SGHRS, CDR2 YFSETQ. The CDR3 covers 17 residues. With 0 bases clipped from V and 2 bases from J, the junction kept 8 bases outside the gene matches. CDR3: CASSLGPRRGDTDTQYF. DNA for the CDR3: TGCGCCAGCAGCTTGGGCCCCCGGCGGGGGGACACAGATACGCAGTATTTT.

The sample holds many counts of this clonotype. The chain is built from TRBV3-1 and TRBJ1-2; D ambiguous. Germline V gene sequence: CDR1 LGHDT, CDR2 YNNKEL (reference sequence). The ends were cut back, 2 bases at V and 1 base at J, with 8 bases in the middle. The CDR3 is 14 residues long. The CDR3 DNA reads TGTGCCAGCAGCCAAACAGCAGATAACTATGGCTACACCTTC. Translating it yields CASSQTADNYGYTF.

This clonotype was counted at least ten times. The chain is built from TRBV12-3 or TRBV12-4 and TRBJ1-2; 7 bases agree with TRBD1. This CDR3 has 13 residues. Trimming cost V 7 bases and J 4 bases; bases outside gene matches: 6. The CDR3 here is CASNPQGVYGYTF. The CDR3 nucleotides read TGTGCCAGCAACCCGCAGGGGGTCTATGGCTACACCTTC.

This clonotype was seen ten or more times. The chain joins TRBV18 to TRBJ1-1, with a weak D call TRBD1 (6 bases). CDR1 is KGHSH and CDR2 is LQKENI in the germline V gene. The CDR3 runs to 15 residues. Trimming shortened V by 0 bases and J by 3 bases, and 11 bases separated the two germline ends. CDR3 residues: CASSPPNGGHTEAFF. The CDR3 DNA follows: TGTGCCAGCTCACCACCGAACGGGGGCCACACTGAAGCTTTCTTT.

There are many counts of this clonotype. The chain uses TRBV18 and TRBJ1-5; D remains unclear. This CDR3 has 17 residues. V was shortened by 2 bases and J by 1 base, with 15 bases between the two germline ends. Germline values: CDR1 KGHSH, CDR2 LQKENI. CDR3 nucleotides: TGTGCCAGCTCACCATGGGGTCCTCGATTCAGCAATCAGCCCCAGCATTTT. As protein: CASSPWGPRFSNQPQHF.

There are many counts of this clonotype. The chain links TRBV12-3 or TRBV12-4 to TRBJ1-2, with D unclear. Trimming took off 0 bases at V and 4 bases at J, with 12 bases between the two ends. The CDR3 extends over 15 amino acids. For the CDR3, the DNA is TGTGCCAGCAGTTTAGCGATTGGAGGGCCCTATGGCTACACCTTC. Its protein is CASSLAIGGPYGYTF.

This clonotype has ten or more counts. CDR3: CATSRTTGGGELFF. The CDR3, as DNA: TGTGCCACCAGCAGAACGACAGGGGGCGGGGAGCTGTTTTTT. The chain has TRBV15 and TRBJ2-2, with 9 nucleotides matching TRBD1. CDR1 and CDR2 (germline): LNHNV, YYDKDF (reference sequence). Trimming removed 2 bases from V and 7 bases from J; junction bases left unmatched: 2. The CDR3 sequence is 14 residues long. The full variable domain, rest sourced from reference TRBV15 and TRBJ2-2, is DAMVIQNPRYQVTQFGKPVTLSCSQTLNHNVMYWYQQKSSQAPKLLFHYYDKDFNNEADTPDNFQSRRPNTSFCFLDIRSPGLGDTAMYLCATSRTTGGGELFFGEGSRLTVL.

In its sample, this clonotype was seen many times. The genes are TRBV5-6 and TRBJ1-2; D is unresolved. CDR1 and CDR2 from the germline V gene are SGHDT and YYEEEE. V was cut by 3 bases and J by 0 bases, with 18 bases left in between. The CDR3 is 17 amino acids. For the CDR3, the DNA is TGTGCCAGCAGCTCTAACCCGGAGACCTCCCCTAACTATGGCTACACCTTC. This translates into CASSSNPETSPNYGYTF.